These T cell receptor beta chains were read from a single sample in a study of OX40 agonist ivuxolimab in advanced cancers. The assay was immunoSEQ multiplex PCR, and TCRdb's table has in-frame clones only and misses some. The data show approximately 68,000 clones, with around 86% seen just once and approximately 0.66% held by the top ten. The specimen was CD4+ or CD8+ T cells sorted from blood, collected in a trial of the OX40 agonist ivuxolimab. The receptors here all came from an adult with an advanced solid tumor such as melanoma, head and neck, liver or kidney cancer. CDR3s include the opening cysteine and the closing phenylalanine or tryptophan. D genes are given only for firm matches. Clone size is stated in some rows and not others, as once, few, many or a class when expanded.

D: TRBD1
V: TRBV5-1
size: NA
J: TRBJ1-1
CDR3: CASSPTGVNTEAFF
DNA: TGCGCCAGCAGCCCGACAGGGGTGAACACTGAAGCTTTCTTT

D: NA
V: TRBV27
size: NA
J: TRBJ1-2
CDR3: CASGQSGYGYTF
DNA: TGTGCCAGCGGACAGAGCGGCTATGGCTACACCTTC

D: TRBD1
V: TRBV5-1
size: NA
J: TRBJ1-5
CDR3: CASSATQGSNQPQHF
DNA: TGCGCCAGCAGCGCAACACAGGGGAGCAATCAGCCCCAGCATTTT

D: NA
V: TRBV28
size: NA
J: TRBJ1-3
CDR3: CASVTADLSGNTIYF
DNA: TGTGCCAGCGTCACAGCGGATCTCTCTGGAAACACCATATATTTT

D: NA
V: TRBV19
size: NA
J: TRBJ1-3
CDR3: CASSRSTGGNTIYF
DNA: TGTGCCAGTAGTCGTTCGACGGGTGGAAACACCATATATTTT

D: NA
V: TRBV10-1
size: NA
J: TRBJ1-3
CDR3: CASSFPRGDKAGNTIYF
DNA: TGCGCCAGCAGTTTCCCACGGGGGGATAAGGCTGGAAACACCATATATTTT

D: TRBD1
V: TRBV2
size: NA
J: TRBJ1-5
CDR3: CASAARTGNSNQPQHF
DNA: TGTGCCAGCGCCGCTAGGACAGGGAATAGCAATCAGCCCCAGCATTTT

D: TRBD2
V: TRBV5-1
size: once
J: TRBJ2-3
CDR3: CASSLGSGSITDTQYF
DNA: TGCGCCAGCAGCTTGGGGAGCGGGAGTATTACCGATACGCAGTATTTT

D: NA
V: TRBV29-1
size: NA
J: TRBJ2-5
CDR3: CSATDRKVGETQYF
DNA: TGCAGCGCGACTGACAGGAAGGTAGGAGAGACCCAGTACTTC

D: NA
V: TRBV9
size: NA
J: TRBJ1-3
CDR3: CASSAPTATSGNTIYF
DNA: TGTGCCAGCAGCGCCCCGACAGCTACATCTGGAAACACCATATATTTT

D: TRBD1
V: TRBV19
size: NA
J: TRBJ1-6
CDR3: CASSITGVQNSPLHF
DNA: TGTGCCAGTAGTATCACAGGGGTTCAGAATTCACCCCTCCACTTT

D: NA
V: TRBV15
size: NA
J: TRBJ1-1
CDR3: CATSRAGPTEAFF
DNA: TGTGCCACCAGCAGAGCAGGGCCCACTGAAGCTTTCTTT

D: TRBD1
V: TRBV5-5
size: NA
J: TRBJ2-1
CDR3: CASRDRDSYNEQFF
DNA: TGTGCCAGCAGGGACCGGGACAGCTACAATGAGCAGTTCTTC

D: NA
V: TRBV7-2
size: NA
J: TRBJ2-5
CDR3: CASSLALATQYF
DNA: TGTGCCAGCAGCTTAGCCCTAGCGACCCAGTACTTC

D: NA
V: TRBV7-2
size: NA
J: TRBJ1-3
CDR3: CAAGISGNTIYF
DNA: TGTGCCGCGGGGATCTCTGGAAACACCATATATTTT

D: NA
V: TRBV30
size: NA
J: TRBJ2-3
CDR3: CAWSVSADTQYF
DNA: TGTGCCTGGAGTGTATCGGCAGATACGCAGTATTTT

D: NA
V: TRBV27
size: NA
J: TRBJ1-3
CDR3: CASSFYRGNTIYF
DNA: TGTGCCAGCAGTTTTTACAGGGGAAACACCATATATTTT

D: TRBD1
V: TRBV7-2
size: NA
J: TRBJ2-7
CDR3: CASRTDTGGYEQYF
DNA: TGTGCCAGCAGAACTGACACAGGGGGCTACGAGCAGTACTTC

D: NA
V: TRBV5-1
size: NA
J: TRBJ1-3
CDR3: CASSLVGLSGNTIYF
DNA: TGCGCCAGCAGCTTGGTGGGCCTCTCTGGAAACACCATATATTTT

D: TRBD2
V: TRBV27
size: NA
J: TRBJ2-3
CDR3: CAGSPTGLADTQYF
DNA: TGTGCCGGCAGTCCAACGGGACTAGCAGATACGCAGTATTTT

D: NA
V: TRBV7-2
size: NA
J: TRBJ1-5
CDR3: CASSGGGPNGRPQHF
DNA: TGTGCCAGCAGCGGTGGGGGCCCGAACGGGCGGCCCCAGCATTTT

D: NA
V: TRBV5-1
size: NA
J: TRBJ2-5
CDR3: CASSLEGYGLETQYF
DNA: TGCGCCAGCAGCTTGGAAGGGTATGGTTTGGAGACCCAGTACTTC

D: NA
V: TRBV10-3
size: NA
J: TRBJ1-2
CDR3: CAISESAVTYTF
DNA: TGTGCCATCAGTGAGTCAGCGGTCACGTACACCTTC

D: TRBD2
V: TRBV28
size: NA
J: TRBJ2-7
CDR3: CASSLGRPLRGGHQQYF
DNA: TGTGCCAGCAGTTTGGGGCGTCCCCTACGGGGGGGGCATCAGCAGTACTTC

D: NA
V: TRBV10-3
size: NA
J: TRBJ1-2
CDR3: CAMGGEGNYGYTF
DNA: TGTGCCATGGGGGGGGAGGGGAACTATGGCTACACCTTC